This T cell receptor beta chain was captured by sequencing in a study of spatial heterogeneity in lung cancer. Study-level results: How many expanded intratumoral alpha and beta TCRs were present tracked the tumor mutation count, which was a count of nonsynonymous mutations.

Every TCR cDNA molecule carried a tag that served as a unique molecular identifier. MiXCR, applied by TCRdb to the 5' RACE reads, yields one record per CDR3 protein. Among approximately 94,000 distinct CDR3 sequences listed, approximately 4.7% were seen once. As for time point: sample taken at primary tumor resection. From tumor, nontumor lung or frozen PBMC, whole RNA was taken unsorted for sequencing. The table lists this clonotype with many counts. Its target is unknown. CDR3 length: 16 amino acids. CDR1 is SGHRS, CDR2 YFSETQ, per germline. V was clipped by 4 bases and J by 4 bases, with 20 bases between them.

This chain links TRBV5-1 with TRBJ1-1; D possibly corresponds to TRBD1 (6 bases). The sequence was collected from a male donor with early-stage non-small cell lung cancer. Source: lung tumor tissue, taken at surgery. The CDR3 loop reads CASSPRHTGRSTEAFF. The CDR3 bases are TGCGCCAGCAGCCCGCGTCATACAGGGCGAAGCACTGAAGCTTTCTTT.